This TCR beta chain comes out of a study of blood T cell repertoires in COVID-19. Whole-study context: Sources were T cells, B-cell-depleted T cells, or PBMCs; the material itself was cDNA or gDNA.

In the original analysis: Nucleated cell counts were estimated from reference gene primer amplification. Sequencing used immunoSEQ multiplex PCR; TCRdb keeps in-frame clones, though not all of them. The D gene and trimming were derived from the DNA, and the V and J assignments and clone size from that table. Here the sample spans about 59,000 clones, approximately 90% being singletons. This clonotype was obtained from a man aged 80 or over with acute or convalescent COVID-19. The sequenced sample consisted of peripheral blood.

The CDR3 coding sequence is TGTGCCAGCAGTGTTACAGGGGGCAATGAGCAGTTCTTC. It is translated as CASSVTGGNEQFF. The chain uses TRBV25-1 and TRBJ2-1; TRBD1 matches at 8 bases. V shed 4 bases and J 6 bases; nucleotides not matched to a gene: 2. This CDR3 has 13 amino acids. Germline loops: CDR1 MGHDK, CDR2 SYGVNS.